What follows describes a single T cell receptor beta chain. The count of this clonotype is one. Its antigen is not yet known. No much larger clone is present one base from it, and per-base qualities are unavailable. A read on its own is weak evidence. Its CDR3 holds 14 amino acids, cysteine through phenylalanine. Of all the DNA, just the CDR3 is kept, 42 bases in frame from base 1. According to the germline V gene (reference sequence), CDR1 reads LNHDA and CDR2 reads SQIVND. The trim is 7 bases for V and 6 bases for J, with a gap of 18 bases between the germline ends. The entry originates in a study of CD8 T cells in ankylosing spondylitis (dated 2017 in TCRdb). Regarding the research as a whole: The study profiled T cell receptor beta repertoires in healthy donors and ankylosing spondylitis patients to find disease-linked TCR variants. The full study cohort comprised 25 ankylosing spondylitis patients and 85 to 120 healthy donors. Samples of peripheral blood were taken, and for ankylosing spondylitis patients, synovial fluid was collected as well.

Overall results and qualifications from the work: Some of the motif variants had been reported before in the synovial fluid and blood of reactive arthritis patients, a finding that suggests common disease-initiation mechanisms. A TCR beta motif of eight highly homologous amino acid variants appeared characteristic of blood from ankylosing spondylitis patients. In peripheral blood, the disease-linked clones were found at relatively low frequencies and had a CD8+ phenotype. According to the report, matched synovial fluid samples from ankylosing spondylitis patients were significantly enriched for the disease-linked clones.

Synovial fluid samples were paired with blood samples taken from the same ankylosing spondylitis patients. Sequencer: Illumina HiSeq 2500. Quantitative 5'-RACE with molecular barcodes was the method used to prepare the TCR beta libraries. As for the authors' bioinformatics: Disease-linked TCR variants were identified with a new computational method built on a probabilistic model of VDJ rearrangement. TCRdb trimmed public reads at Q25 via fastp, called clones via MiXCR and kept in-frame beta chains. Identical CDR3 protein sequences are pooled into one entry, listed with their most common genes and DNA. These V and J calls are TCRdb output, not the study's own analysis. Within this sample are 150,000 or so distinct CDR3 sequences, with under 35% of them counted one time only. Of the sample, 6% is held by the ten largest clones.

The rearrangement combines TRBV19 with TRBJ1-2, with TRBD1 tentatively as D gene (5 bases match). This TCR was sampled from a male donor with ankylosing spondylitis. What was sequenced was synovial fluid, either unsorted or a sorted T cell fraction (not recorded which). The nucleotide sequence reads TGTGCCAGTATGGCAGGGTCGGGAGGGGATGGCTACACCTTC. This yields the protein CASMAGSGGDGYTF.